These T cell receptor beta chains were read from a single sample in a study of cytotoxic CD8 clonotypes in ibrutinib-treated CLL. Some clones are missing from TCRdb's copy, which holds only in-frame ones; the method was immunoSEQ multiplex PCR. There are 300,000 to 350,000 clones in the sample; around four fifths occur only once, and 5.5% to 8% lies in the top ten. Sequenced material: PBMCs, taken before ibrutinib treatment. The receptors come from a human donor with chronic lymphocytic leukemia. Each CDR3 is given with its conserved first and last residue. D genes are given only for firm matches. Not all rows give a size; the values are once, few, many and, for expanded clones, a class.

j_call d_call v_call clone_size cdr3_aa cdr3_nt
TRBJ2-7 NA TRBV5-1 NA CATDGSRDGEVYEQYF TGCGCCACCGATGGAAGTCGGGACGGCGAAGTCTACGAGCAGTACTTC
TRBJ2-3 TRBD1 TRBV27 NA CASSLGGTGGPSTDTQYF TGTGCCAGCAGTTTAGGAGGGACAGGGGGCCCAAGCACAGATACGCAGTATTTT
TRBJ2-5 NA TRBV13 NA CASSSYDRQETQYF TGTGCCAGCAGCTCATACGACAGGCAAGAGACCCAGTACTTC
TRBJ2-1 TRBD2 TRBV7-6 NA CASSLGLAGALEQFF TGTGCCAGCAGCTTGGGACTAGCGGGAGCTCTTGAGCAGTTCTTC
TRBJ2-1 NA TRBV9 NA CASSAPGVGNEQFF TGTGCCAGCAGCGCACCAGGGGTTGGAAATGAGCAGTTCTTC
TRBJ1-1 NA TRBV2 NA CAADDVGSSAEAFF TGTGCCGCTGATGATGTAGGCAGTTCCGCTGAAGCTTTCTTT
TRBJ2-5 TRBD2 TRBV11-2 NA CASSSQPGGPKETQYF TGTGCCAGCAGCTCGCAGCCGGGAGGCCCCAAGGAGACCCAGTACTTC
TRBJ2-7 TRBD1 TRBV6-5 NA CASSSGQDSYEQYF TGTGCCAGCAGTTCCGGACAGGACTCCTACGAGCAGTACTTC
TRBJ2-1 TRBD2 TRBV11-2 NA CASSILSGSTYNEQFF TGTGCCAGCAGCATCCTTAGCGGGAGCACCTACAATGAGCAGTTCTTC
TRBJ1-1 TRBD1 TRBV5-6 NA CASTQRGPTEAFF TGTGCCAGCACCCAAAGGGGGCCAACTGAAGCTTTCTTT
TRBJ1-5 NA TRBV9 NA CASSATGPNQPQHF TGTGCCAGCAGCGCGACAGGTCCCAATCAGCCCCAGCATTTT
TRBJ2-6 NA TRBV7-3 NA CASSLGVSGANVLTF TGTGCCAGCAGCCTGGGTGTCTCTGGGGCCAACGTCCTGACTTTC
TRBJ2-7 TRBD1 TRBV7-9 NA CASSKAGDSSYEQYF TGTGCCAGCAGCAAAGCAGGGGACAGCTCCTACGAGCAGTACTTC
TRBJ2-1 TRBD2 TRBV6-5 NA CASSGLENEQFF TGTGCCAGCAGCGGACTAGAAAATGAGCAGTTCTTC
TRBJ1-4 NA TRBV15 few CATSRDRVLFF TGTGCCACCAGCAGAGATCGGGTCCTGTTTTTT
TRBJ2-2 NA TRBV21-1 NA CASPPWREILGELFF TGTGCCAGCCCCCCCTGGCGGGAGATACTCGGGGAGCTGTTTTTT